A selection of T cell receptor beta chains follows, all from one sample in a study of blood T cell repertoires in COVID-19. Generated by immunoSEQ multiplex PCR, the TCRdb table keeps only in-frame clones and is missing some. The sample holds around 180,000 clones, about four fifths seen once. The material sequenced was PBMCs or T cells enriched from blood (not recorded which). These TCRs come from a man over 45 who had recovered from COVID-19. Each CDR3 is given with its conserved first and last residue. Each record gives: CDR3 length, V gene, clone size, J gene, D gene, CDR3 DNA, CDR3 protein. A D gene is named only where the DNA matches it firmly. Rows may omit the clone size; those that give it use once, few, many or a size class.

length: 12
V: TRBV2
size: once
J: TRBJ2-2
D: NA
DNA: TGTGCCAGCAGCCCGACAGTCGCGGAGCTGTTTTTT
CDR3: CASSPTVAELFF

length: 15
V: TRBV14
size: NA
J: TRBJ1-2
D: NA
DNA: TGTGCCAGCAGCCAAGGGGAGACGCGGCTCTATGGCTACACCTTC
CDR3: CASSQGETRLYGYTF

length: 15
V: TRBV28
size: NA
J: TRBJ1-1
D: NA
DNA: TGTGCCAGCAGTTTAGGGCGGGTCGTGAACACTGAAGCTTTCTTT
CDR3: CASSLGRVVNTEAFF

length: 13
V: TRBV5-1
size: NA
J: TRBJ2-3
D: TRBD1
DNA: TGCGCCAGCTCCTACACAGGGGCGGGTACGCAGTATTTT
CDR3: CASSYTGAGTQYF

length: 15
V: TRBV5-4
size: few
J: TRBJ1-5
D: NA
DNA: TGTGCCAGCAGCTTATGGGGGCAGGGCGGTCAGCCCCAGCATTTT
CDR3: CASSLWGQGGQPQHF

length: 10
V: TRBV20-1
size: NA
J: TRBJ1-1
D: NA
DNA: TGCAGTGCCTATTACACTGAAGCTTTCTTT
CDR3: CSAYYTEAFF

length: 14
V: TRBV18
size: NA
J: TRBJ2-1
D: TRBD1
DNA: TGTGCCAGCTCACCGGGGACAGGAGGGAATGAGCAGTTCTTC
CDR3: CASSPGTGGNEQFF

length: 15
V: TRBV27
size: NA
J: TRBJ1-6
D: TRBD1
DNA: TGTGCCAGCAGTCCCCGGGACAGGGGTAATTCACCCCTCCACTTT
CDR3: CASSPRDRGNSPLHF

length: 13
V: TRBV30
size: NA
J: TRBJ1-4
D: NA
DNA: TGTGCCTGGAGTGTACCCGGTTTTGAAAAACTGTTTTTT
CDR3: CAWSVPGFEKLFF

length: 15
V: TRBV10-3
size: NA
J: TRBJ2-7
D: TRBD1
DNA: TGTGCCATCAGTGGGTCGAAGACAGGGTCGTACGAGCAGTACTTC
CDR3: CAISGSKTGSYEQYF

length: 15
V: TRBV7-9
size: once
J: TRBJ1-2
D: NA
DNA: TGTGCCAGCAGCTTAGCGGGCGGGGGCGACTATGGCTACACCTTC
CDR3: CASSLAGGGDYGYTF

length: 17
V: TRBV19
size: NA
J: TRBJ2-5
D: TRBD1
DNA: TGTGCCAGTAGTTTCCACCGGGACAGGAGATACCAAGAGACCCAGTACTTC
CDR3: CASSFHRDRRYQETQYF

length: 16
V: TRBV4-2
size: NA
J: TRBJ2-1
D: TRBD2
DNA: TGTGCCAGCAGCCAAGAACTAGCGGCTGGGTACAATGAGCAGTTCTTC
CDR3: CASSQELAAGYNEQFF

length: 14
V: TRBV5-1
size: few
J: TRBJ1-5
D: NA
DNA: TGCGCCAGCAGACCGGGGGATTGGAATCAGCCCCAGCATTTT
CDR3: CASRPGDWNQPQHF

length: 14
V: TRBV5-1
size: NA
J: TRBJ2-1
D: NA
DNA: TGCGCCAGCAGCTTGGTCGGGGGGCGAAATGAGCAGTTCTTC
CDR3: CASSLVGGRNEQFF

length: 15
V: TRBV19
size: NA
J: TRBJ2-1
D: NA
DNA: TGTGCCAGTAGTAGGCAGGGCGGCTCCTACAATGAGCAGTTCTTC
CDR3: CASSRQGGSYNEQFF

length: 17
V: TRBV10-3
size: NA
J: TRBJ2-2
D: TRBD2
DNA: TGTGCCATCAGTACTAGCGGGGGGGCGGGATCCACCGGGGAGCTGTTTTTT
CDR3: CAISTSGGAGSTGELFF

length: 12
V: TRBV6-5
size: NA
J: TRBJ2-3
D: TRBD2
DNA: TGTGCCAGCAGTTTAGAGCGGGGTGCTCAGTATTTT
CDR3: CASSLERGAQYF

length: 16
V: TRBV18
size: once
J: TRBJ2-1
D: NA
DNA: TGTGCCAGCTCACCGAACATGACTACTTTATACAATGAGCAGTTCTTC
CDR3: CASSPNMTTLYNEQFF

length: 14
V: TRBV6-5
size: NA
J: TRBJ1-2
D: TRBD1
DNA: TGTGCCAGCAGCCGCCGACAGGGCGGCTATGGCTACACCTTC
CDR3: CASSRRQGGYGYTF

length: 15
V: TRBV5-1
size: NA
J: TRBJ2-1
D: TRBD1
DNA: TGCGCCAGCAGCTTGCTTGGACAGGGGGCGTATGAGCAGTTCTTC
CDR3: CASSLLGQGAYEQFF

length: 13
V: TRBV6-5
size: once
J: TRBJ1-5
D: NA
DNA: TGTGCCAGCGGCACCCAGAGCAATCAGCCCCAGCATTTT
CDR3: CASGTQSNQPQHF

length: 17
V: TRBV6-6
size: NA
J: TRBJ2-7
D: TRBD1
DNA: TGTGCCAGCAGTCGATTTGACTCAGGGGGCGGCAGCTACGAGCAGTACTTC
CDR3: CASSRFDSGGGSYEQYF

length: 13
V: TRBV5-1
size: NA
J: TRBJ2-3
D: TRBD2
DNA: TGCGCCAGCAGCTGGACTAGTCAAGATACGCAGTATTTT
CDR3: CASSWTSQDTQYF

length: 16
V: TRBV7-2
size: once
J: TRBJ1-1
D: TRBD1
DNA: TGTGCCAGCAGCTTCAGGACAGGGGCGGGGAACACTGAAGCTTTCTTT
CDR3: CASSFRTGAGNTEAFF

length: 17
V: TRBV29-1
size: NA
J: TRBJ2-2
D: TRBD1
DNA: TGCAGCGTTGAGGTTCCAGGGGGATCCGGGACGGCCGGGGAGCTGTTTTTT
CDR3: CSVEVPGGSGTAGELFF

length: 17
V: TRBV5-5
size: NA
J: TRBJ1-4
D: TRBD1
DNA: TGTGCCAGCAGCTTGAGGCGCGACAGGGTTGTTAATGAAAAACTGTTTTTT
CDR3: CASSLRRDRVVNEKLFF

length: 15
V: TRBV27
size: NA
J: TRBJ1-1
D: TRBD1
DNA: TGTGCCAGCAGCCAGGGGCAGGGGGCGCGCACTGAAGCTTTCTTT
CDR3: CASSQGQGARTEAFF

length: 15
V: TRBV27
size: NA
J: TRBJ1-5
D: NA
DNA: TGTGCCAGCAAACCTGGTAGTATAGGCAATCAGCCCCAGCATTTT
CDR3: CASKPGSIGNQPQHF

length: 13
V: TRBV7-2
size: few
J: TRBJ1-5
D: NA
DNA: TGTGCCAGCAGCTCGGAGAGGGGGAGGCCCCAGCATTTT
CDR3: CASSSERGRPQHF

length: 17
V: TRBV19
size: once
J: TRBJ2-5
D: TRBD2
DNA: TGTGCCAGTAGTTCACTAGCGGGGGGGCCGAGGAAAGAGACCCAGTACTTC
CDR3: CASSSLAGGPRKETQYF

length: 15
V: TRBV5-1
size: NA
J: TRBJ1-1
D: NA
DNA: TGCGCCAGCAGCATACCGGGACACACGAACACTGAAGCTTTCTTT
CDR3: CASSIPGHTNTEAFF

length: 13
V: TRBV19
size: NA
J: TRBJ1-1
D: NA
DNA: TGTGCCAGTAGTATACAGGGATTCACTGAAGCTTTCTTT
CDR3: CASSIQGFTEAFF

length: 15
V: TRBV6-5
size: NA
J: TRBJ2-2
D: TRBD2
DNA: TGTGCCAGCACCCTGGGACTAGCGATGGCCGGGGAGCTGTTTTTT
CDR3: CASTLGLAMAGELFF

length: 14
V: TRBV3-1/TRBV3-2
size: NA
J: TRBJ1-1
D: NA
DNA: TGTGCCAGCAGCCGATCGACGGCAGGCACTGAAGCTTTCTTT
CDR3: CASSRSTAGTEAFF

length: 15
V: TRBV3-1/TRBV3-2
size: NA
J: TRBJ1-4
D: TRBD1
DNA: TGTGCCAGCAGCCTTTGGACAGGGAGAAGTGAAAAACTGTTTTTT
CDR3: CASSLWTGRSEKLFF

length: 15
V: TRBV6-2/TRBV6-3
size: NA
J: TRBJ2-6
D: NA
DNA: TGTGCCAGCAGCCCCTCCAGCTCTGGGGCCAACGTCCTGACTTTC
CDR3: CASSPSSSGANVLTF

length: 13
V: TRBV2
size: NA
J: TRBJ2-5
D: NA
DNA: TGTGCCAGCAGTGAAGTCCGTCGGGAGACCCAGTACTTC
CDR3: CASSEVRRETQYF

length: 15
V: TRBV27
size: NA
J: TRBJ1-1
D: NA
DNA: TGTGCCAGCAGCCCGGTAACAGGGCCGAACACTGAAGCTTTCTTT
CDR3: CASSPVTGPNTEAFF

length: 13
V: TRBV3-1/TRBV3-2
size: once
J: TRBJ2-7
D: TRBD1
DNA: TGTGCCAGCAGCCAAAGGGACAGGTTTTCGAGGTACTTC
CDR3: CASSQRDRFSRYF

length: 14
V: TRBV30
size: NA
J: TRBJ2-2
D: NA
DNA: TGTGCCTGGGTCTGGGGGGGCGGAGGCGGGGAGCTGTTTTTT
CDR3: CAWVWGGGGGELFF

length: 16
V: TRBV7-2
size: NA
J: TRBJ2-7
D: NA
DNA: TGTGCCAGCAGCTTAGCGCTGGGGGGAGGGGGCTACGAGCAGTACTTC
CDR3: CASSLALGGGGYEQYF

length: 15
V: TRBV6-5
size: NA
J: TRBJ2-1
D: TRBD1
DNA: TGTGCCAGCAGCTATGGACAGGGAGTACTCAATGAGCAGTTCTTC
CDR3: CASSYGQGVLNEQFF

length: 14
V: TRBV4-1
size: NA
J: TRBJ2-7
D: NA
DNA: TGCGCCAGCAGCCAAGAATTTACGATGCGGGAGCAGTACTTC
CDR3: CASSQEFTMREQYF